Each of the 4 T cell receptor beta chains below was sequenced from the same sample in a study of blood T cell repertoires in COVID-19. Profiled with immunoSEQ multiplex PCR; TCRdb holds only in-frame clones, not every one. The sample lists 70,000 to 95,000 clones, roughly 88% occurring once. The sequencing sample was made of peripheral blood. These receptors were collected from a woman in her 50s with acute or convalescent COVID-19.

This sequence joins TRBV19 and TRBJ1-1, with TRBD1 identical over 7 bases. V lost 1 base, J lost 4 bases, and 3 bases stayed unmatched. The CDR3 sequence is 14 residues long. Germline loops: CDR1 LNHDA, CDR2 SQIVND (reference sequence). The CDR3 DNA sequence: TGTGCCAGTAGTATAGTAAACAGGGGCACTGAAGCTTTCTTT. This sequence encodes CASSIVNRGTEAFF.

V usage is TRBV19 and J usage is TRBJ1-2, with 7 bases aligning to TRBD1. The V gene's germline CDR1 is LNHDA and CDR2 SQIVND (reference sequence). The CDR3 has 16 amino acids. Unmatched junction bases numbered 11, after V lost 5 bases and J lost 2 bases. The CDR3 coding sequence is TGTGCCAGTAGTCGACAGGGATCATCAAAAAACTATGGCTACACCTTC. Its translation is CASSRQGSSKNYGYTF.

This sequence joins TRBV5-1 and TRBJ2-1; TRBD2 agrees at 8 bases. The CDR3 is 14 amino acids. Losses at the gene ends were 0 bases for V and 5 bases for J; bases not matched to a gene: 1. CDR1 and CDR2 (germline): SGHRS, YFSETQ. This chain's CDR3 is CASSLVAGNNEQFF. The CDR3 DNA is TGCGCCAGCAGCTTGGTAGCGGGGAACAATGAGCAGTTCTTC.

The chain combines TRBV10-1 with TRBJ1-6; tentatively, D is TRBD1 (6 bases). Germline CDR1 and CDR2: WNHNN and SYGVQD (reference sequence). The ends were cut back, 2 bases at V and 8 bases at J, with 16 bases in the middle. CDR3 length: 16 amino acids. The CDR3 is CASSEAQGQGDSPLHF. The CDR3 DNA follows: TGCGCCAGCAGTGAGGCCCAGGGGCAGGGAGATTCACCCCTCCACTTT.